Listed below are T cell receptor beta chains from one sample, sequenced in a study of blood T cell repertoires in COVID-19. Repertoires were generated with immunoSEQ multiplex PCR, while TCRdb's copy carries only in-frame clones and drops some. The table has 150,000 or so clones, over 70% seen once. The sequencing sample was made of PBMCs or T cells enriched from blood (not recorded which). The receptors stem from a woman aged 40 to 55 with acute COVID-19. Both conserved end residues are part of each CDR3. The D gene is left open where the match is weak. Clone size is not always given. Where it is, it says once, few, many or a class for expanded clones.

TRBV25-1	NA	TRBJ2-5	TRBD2	TGTGCCAGCAGTGAATCTCGACTAGCGGGAGGACGAGAGACCCAGTACTTC	CASSESRLAGGRETQYF
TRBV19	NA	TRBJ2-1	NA	TGTGCCAGTAGTAATGAAGCTCGAAATGAGCAGTTCTTC	CASSNEARNEQFF
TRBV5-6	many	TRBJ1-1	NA	TGTGCCAGCAGCTCTGACTTCGGCGTCGCGAACACTGAAGCTTTCTTT	CASSSDFGVANTEAFF
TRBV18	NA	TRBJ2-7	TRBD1	TGTGCCAGCTCACCGACCGGGACAGACTTCTACGAGCAGTACTTC	CASSPTGTDFYEQYF
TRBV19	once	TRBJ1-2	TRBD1	TGTGCCAGTAGTATGGGGACAGGGGTAAACTATGGCTACACCTTC	CASSMGTGVNYGYTF
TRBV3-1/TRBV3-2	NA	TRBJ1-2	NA	TGTGCCAGCAGCCAAAGAGGGCCGTCCTATGGCTACACCTTC	CASSQRGPSYGYTF
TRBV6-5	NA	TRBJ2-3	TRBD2	TGTGCCAGCGGGGGGACTAGCCTTCGTACAGATACGCAGTATTTT	CASGGTSLRTDTQYF
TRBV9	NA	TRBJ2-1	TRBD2	TGTGCCAGCAGCCCCATTGGGAGGGGTGAGCAGTTCTTC	CASSPIGRGEQFF
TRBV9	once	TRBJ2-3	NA	TGTGCCAGCAGCGTAGACGGCAGGGTGTACGATACGCAGTATTTT	CASSVDGRVYDTQYF
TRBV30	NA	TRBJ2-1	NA	TGTGCCTGGAGTGACTCGTACAATGAGCAGTTCTTC	CAWSDSYNEQFF
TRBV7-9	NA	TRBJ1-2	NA	TGTGCCAGCAGCTTAAGTAACCCAGTCTATGGCTACACCTTC	CASSLSNPVYGYTF